This T cell receptor (beta chain) was obtained from a study of regulatory T cells in long-lasting Graves disease. Sample time point: newly diagnosed GD, antithyroid drugs for less than 3 months. Scientists built the TCR library using RNA that was extracted from PBMCs. Study results and limitations: Under persistent disease, TRBV28, TRBJ1-2 and TRBJ2-5 were used preferentially.

The ends were cut back, 3 bases at V and 7 bases at J, with 9 bases in the middle. Germline values: CDR1 SQVTM, CDR2 ANQGSEA. The CDR3 spans 11 residues. In its sample, this clonotype was seen a few times. Antigen unknown. Arm-PCR of CDR3 regions and iRepertoire HTBI primers were used to build TCR beta libraries. MiXCR was run by TCRdb on the multiplex PCR reads, yielding one entry per CDR3 protein. The sample records roughly 350,000 distinct CDR3 sequences, around 15% being singletons. Another study also made use of these data, one on T cells in Graves' hyperthyroidism and ophthalmopathy. As that study records: Expanded thyroid clonotypes (above 0.001) were mostly also found in blood. Model output signaled ophthalmopathy a median 6.5 months ahead of onset.

The sample consisted of peripheral blood mononuclear cells (PBMCs), taken at new diagnosis, from a patient treated with antithyroid drugs. The TCR sequence derives from a woman aged 18-29 years with Graves disease. The rearrangement uses TRBV29-1 and TRBJ1-2; D is ambiguous. The CDR3 protein is CSVDTSVGYTF. The DNA for the CDR3 is TGCAGCGTTGATACGTCTGTTGGCTACACCTTC.